What follows are 21 T cell receptor beta chains derived from one specimen sequenced in a study of CD8 T cells in ankylosing spondylitis. TCRdb independently ran MiXCR on the 5' RACE reads; one entry per CDR3 protein. The data contain 800,000 to 900,000 distinct CDR3 sequences, 12% of them singletons. Their antigens remain unidentified. Study-level findings and limits: There was a TCR beta motif, made of several highly homologous variants, that appeared characteristic of ankylosing spondylitis blood.

What was sequenced was blood, either unsorted or a sorted T cell fraction (not recorded which). Receptor source: a male donor with ankylosing spondylitis.

This clonotype has more than one count but fewer than ten. The rearrangement joins TRBV20-1 to TRBJ2-7, with 9 bases aligning to TRBD2. The germline V gene encodes CDR1 DFQATT and CDR2 SNEGSKA (reference sequence). This CDR3 spans 14 amino acids. V was clipped by 3 bases and J by 7 bases; unmatched bases: 10. The CDR3 sequence is CSASLAGASVEQYF. For the CDR3, the DNA is TGCAGTGCTAGTTTAGCGGGAGCCTCTGTGGAGCAGTACTTC.

This clonotype has only a few counts. This rearrangement joins TRBV29-1 to TRBJ1-1; tentative D call: TRBD1 (5 bases). The germline V and J ends were trimmed by 8 bases and 2 bases, with 15 bases remaining between them. Germline CDR1 reads SQVTM; CDR2 reads ANQGSEA. The CDR3 consists of 13 residues. The CDR3 sequence is CSPSWGPNTEAFF. Here the CDR3 DNA reads TGCAGCCCGTCGTGGGGCCCCAACACTGAAGCTTTCTTT.

This clonotype occurred a few times. The genes are TRBV2 and TRBJ2-3, with D tentatively TRBD1 (6 bases). The CDR3 consists of 13 residues. Per germline, CDR1 SNHLY and CDR2 FYNNEI. V lost 7 bases and J 0 bases, leaving 8 bases between the germline ends. CDR3 bases: TGTGCCAGCAAGGGACATAGCACAGATACGCAGTATTTT. Its translation: CASKGHSTDTQYF. The full variable domain, with the rest looked up from reference TRBV2 and TRBJ2-3, is EPEVTQTPSHQVTQMGQEVILRCVPISNHLYFYWYRQILGQKVEFLVSFYNNEISEKSEIFDDQFSVERPDGSNFTLKIRSTKLEDSAMYFCASKGHSTDTQYFGPGTRLTVL.

The chain uses TRBV20-1 and TRBJ2-7; D unresolved. Germline V CDR1 and CDR2: DFQATT, SNEGSKA (reference sequence). With 3 bases removed from V and 5 bases from J, the gap between germline ends came to 8 bases. CDR3 length: 11 amino acids. This chain's CDR3 is CSASYRHEQYF. DNA of the CDR3: TGCAGTGCTAGCTACCGCCACGAGCAGTACTTC.

The chain uses TRBV4-2 and TRBJ1-2; 10 bases are a match to TRBD1. The J segment lost 4 bases and the V segment lost 4 bases, leaving 9 bases of the junction unmatched. In germline, CDR1 is LGHNA, CDR2 YNFKEQ. The CDR3 consists of 16 residues. CDR3 DNA sequence: TGTGCCAGCAGCCTAACCGGGACAGGGGAGGGCTATGGCTACACCTTC. The encoded protein is CASSLTGTGEGYGYTF.

In this sample, this clonotype turned up a few times. This rearrangement joins TRBV27 to TRBJ2-1; no definite D call. CDR3 size: 15 residues. The ends were cut back, 2 bases at V and 2 bases at J, with 10 bases in the middle. Germline loops: CDR1 MNHEY, CDR2 SMNVEV (reference sequence). Written as DNA, the CDR3 is TGTGCCAGCAGTTTAGGCCCGCCGCCCTACAATGAGCAGTTCTTC. Translated, it gives CASSLGPPPYNEQFF.

In this sample, this clonotype turned up a few times. The chain combines TRBV20-1 with TRBJ2-4; 7 bases are a match to TRBD1. V was clipped by 2 bases and J by 2 bases; unmatched bases: 6. This CDR3 spans 15 amino acids. Germline CDR1 and CDR2: DFQATT and SNEGSKA (reference sequence). CDR3 protein: CSARKRTGPKNIQYF. CDR3 DNA sequence: TGCAGTGCTAGAAAAAGGACAGGACCCAAAAACATTCAGTACTTC.

The sample holds a few counts of this clonotype. The rearrangement joins TRBV12-3 or TRBV12-4 to TRBJ2-5; the D call may be TRBD1 or TRBD2 (5 bases each). The CDR3 runs 13 residues. Trimming took 6 bases from V and 5 from J, leaving 13 bases between them. DNA for the CDR3: TGTGCCAGCAGGCCTTGGGGCGGGGAGACCCAGTACTTC. The encoded protein is CASRPWGGETQYF.

This clonotype occurred many times. At one boundary the junction diverges from the germline segment, which might be a read error. The chain joins TRBV6-5 to TRBJ1-1, with 7 bases aligning to TRBD1. The germline V gene has CDR1 MNHEY and CDR2 SVGAGI. The CDR3 runs to 13 residues. The CDR3 is CASNYPGGTEAFF. The CDR3 DNA follows: TGTGCCAGCAATTACCCAGGGGGCACTGAAGCTTTCTTT.

A word on this clonotype: This may arise from a read error, as a much more abundant clone is one base away. This sequence joins TRBV28 and TRBJ2-5, with D possibly matching TRBD2 (5 bases). The CDR3 contains 13 residues. CDR1 is MDHEN and CDR2 is SYDVKM in the germline V gene. The CDR3 protein is CASSLIGGETLYF. The CDR3 nucleotides are TGTGCCAGCAGTTTAATAGGAGGAGAGACCCTGTACTTC.

This clonotype appeared many times. V is TRBV7-3 and J is TRBJ2-3, with unresolved D. V lost 0 bases and J lost 5, with 18 bases in between. Per the germline V gene, CDR1 is SGHTA and CDR2 is FQGTGA. The CDR3 totals 17 residues. This CDR3 is CASSLTAWAVEGDTQYF. CDR3 in DNA: TGTGCCAGCAGCTTAACCGCCTGGGCAGTTGAAGGAGATACGCAGTATTTT. Full variable domain (outside the CDR3, taken from reference TRBV7-3 and TRBJ2-3): GAGVSQTPSNKVTEKGKYVELRCDPISGHTALYWYRQSLGQGPEFLIYFQGTGAADDSGLPNDRFFAVRPEGSVSTLKIQRTERGDSAVYLCASSLTAWAVEGDTQYFGPGTRLTVL.

This chain links TRBV28 with TRBJ1-5; no clear D. With 1 base removed from V and 5 bases from J, the gap between germline ends came to 3 bases. The length of the CDR3 is 12 residues. Looked up from germline, CDR1 is MDHEN and CDR2 is SYDVKM. The CDR3, as DNA: TGTGCCAGCAGTTTATTATATCAGCCCCAGCATTTT. It translates to CASSLLYQPQHF. The whole variable domain, remainder taken from reference TRBV28 and TRBJ1-5, is DVKVTQSSRYLVKRTGEKVFLECVQDMDHENMFWYRQDPGLGLRLIYFSYDVKMKEKGDIPEGYSVSREKKERFSLILESASTNQTSMYLCASSLLYQPQHFGDGTRLSIL.

This clonotype was detected only a few times. The DNA of the CDR3 is TGCGCCAGCAGCTTGGACCCATACGGCGAGCAGTACTTC. Its protein product is CASSLDPYGEQYF. This chain joins TRBV5-1 and TRBJ2-7, with D unresolved. This CDR3 has 13 amino acids. V was cut by 0 bases and J by 6 bases, with 10 bases left in between. Germline assignment: CDR1 SGHRS and CDR2 YFSETQ.

This clonotype was recorded a few times. The chain recombines TRBV5-1 with TRBJ2-7, with TRBD1 matching 8 bases. The CDR3 loop spans 16 amino acids. Trimming at V came to 4 bases and at J to 7 bases, leaving 16 bases not matched to a gene. CDR1 and CDR2 (germline): SGHRS, YFSETQ. The CDR3 is CASSPKWTGNSGEQYF. The CDR3 coding sequence is TGCGCCAGCAGCCCTAAATGGACAGGGAACTCTGGTGAGCAGTACTTC.

This clonotype was counted at least ten times. As DNA, the CDR3 is TGCAGTGCTAGGAAGACTAGCGGGGGGGCCGTCGAGCAGTACTTC. Protein: CSARKTSGGAVEQYF. The V call is TRBV20-1, the J call TRBJ2-7; 14 bases are a match to TRBD2. Germline CDR1 and CDR2: DFQATT and SNEGSKA (reference sequence). The trim removed 3 bases at V and 6 bases at J, leaving 7 bases unmatched. CDR3 size: 15 residues.

In DNA, the CDR3 is TGTGCCAGCAGTGCGACAGGGGGCGCCTACAATGAGCAGTTCTTC. Its protein product is CASSATGGAYNEQFF. V and J are TRBV2 and TRBJ2-1; the match to TRBD1 covers 10 bases. Looked up from germline, CDR1 is SNHLY and CDR2 is FYNNEI. The CDR3 consists of 15 residues. Unmatched junction bases numbered 2, after V lost 4 bases and J lost 2 bases.

J is TRBJ2-3 and V is TRBV20-1, with D possibly being TRBD2 (6 bases). The germline V gene has CDR1 DFQATT and CDR2 SNEGSKA (reference sequence). The V gene lost 6 bases and the J gene lost 3 bases, with 19 bases spanning the gap. The CDR3 contains 15 residues. CDR3 DNA sequence: TGCAGTGCCGAGACCAGGACGGGAGCAACAGATACGCAGTATTTT. Its protein product is CSAETRTGATDTQYF.

The chain links TRBV28 to TRBJ1-4, with D unclear. The CDR3 sequence is 15 residues long. The germline gives CDR1 MDHEN, CDR2 SYDVKM. The ends were cut back, 5 bases at V and 2 bases at J, with 12 bases in the middle. The CDR3 DNA follows: TGTGCCAGCAGTGGTAGGGATGCGACTAATGAAAAACTGTTTTTT. Translation: CASSGRDATNEKLFF.

Here the CDR3 reads CASSLTGVKQYF. DNA for the CDR3: TGTGCCAGCAGCTTGACTGGGGTAAAGCAGTACTTC. The rearrangement uses TRBV5-6 and TRBJ2-7, with D uncertain. Germline CDR1 reads SGHDT; CDR2 reads YYEEEE. The ends were cut back, 1 base at V and 8 bases at J, with 10 bases in the middle. The CDR3 extends over 12 amino acids.

V and J are TRBV5-1 and TRBJ1-5; possibly TRBD1 for D (5 bases). The CDR3 length is 14 residues. V was shortened by 4 bases and J by 11 bases, with 19 bases between the two germline ends. Per germline, CDR1 SGHRS and CDR2 YFSETQ. The CDR3 loop reads CASSLDSWSRTQHF. DNA for the CDR3: TGCGCCAGCAGCCTTGACAGCTGGAGTCGGACCCAGCATTTT.

The chain couples TRBV6-1 to TRBJ2-6, with 16 bases identical to TRBD2. With 6 bases clipped from V and 4 bases from J, the junction kept 9 bases outside the gene matches. Germline CDR1 MNHNS, CDR2 SASEGT. The CDR3 is 19 amino acids. DNA of the CDR3: TGTGCCAGCAGCCTGGGACTAGCGGGAGGGCCTGCCGGGGCCAACGTCCTGACTTTC. Translating it yields CASSLGLAGGPAGANVLTF.